This T cell receptor (beta chain) was identified in a study of blood T cells in healthy people across ages. The use of a sample-barcoded 5' primer and a J-beta primer mix characterized a second PCR of about 7 to 12 cycles. Researchers report that each sample yielded at least 3 million CDR3-containing paired-end reads. TCRdb re-called the 5' RACE reads with MiXCR, one entry per CDR3 protein. The data hold some 760,000 distinct CDR3 sequences, with more than 20% observed a single time. This CDR3 has 10 residues. V lost 3 bases, J lost 7 bases, and 6 bases lay in between. Germline V lookup: CDR1 DFQATT, CDR2 SNEGSKA (reference sequence). Details on this clonotype: Antigen specificity is unknown.

Findings of the study overall: Unsorted PBMCs prevented conclusive naive versus antigen-experienced comparison.

Per individual sample, total RNA of at least 6 micrograms was extracted. This sample also appeared in a second study, on T cells of mothers and their children.

The receptor comes from a boy aged 5 to 17 in good health. V and J are TRBV20-1 and TRBJ2-5; D is uncertain. Input material: blood. This CDR3 is CSARLGTQYF. CDR3 nucleotides: TGCAGTGCTAGGCTAGGGACCCAGTACTTC.